Listed below are T cell receptor beta chains from one sample, sequenced in a study of OX40 agonist ivuxolimab in advanced cancers. Profiling relied on immunoSEQ multiplex PCR, and the TCRdb table lists in-frame clones only, not all of them. This sample carries roughly 89,000 clones, approximately 91% of them seen once, and the ten largest clones take less than 0.35%. This material consisted of CD4+ or CD8+ T cells sorted from blood, taken in a trial of the OX40 agonist ivuxolimab. Source of these receptors: an adult with an advanced solid tumor such as melanoma, head and neck, liver or kidney cancer. Both conserved end residues are part of each CDR3. The D gene is left open where the match is weak. The size field is filled for only some rows; it gives once, few, many or a size class.

d_call: -; v_call: TRBV10-2; j_call: TRBJ2-5; clone_size: once; cdr3_nt: TGCGCCAGCAGTGTCGACAGGTCCGTAGGGACCCAGTACTTC; cdr3_aa: CASSVDRSVGTQYF
d_call: TRBD1; v_call: TRBV6-1; j_call: TRBJ1-4; clone_size: few; cdr3_nt: TGTGCCAGCAGTGACGGGACAGGGGGAGCAACTAATGAAAAACTGTTTTTT; cdr3_aa: CASSDGTGGATNEKLFF
d_call: -; v_call: TRBV6-6; j_call: TRBJ1-3; clone_size: -; cdr3_nt: TGTGCCAGCGAGATGGGAGGGATCCTAAGAAACACCATATATTTT; cdr3_aa: CASEMGGILRNTIYF
d_call: -; v_call: TRBV6-6; j_call: TRBJ2-7; clone_size: -; cdr3_nt: TGTGCCAGCAGCGGGAGCTCCTACGAGCAGTACTTC; cdr3_aa: CASSGSSYEQYF
d_call: -; v_call: TRBV6-6; j_call: TRBJ2-2; clone_size: -; cdr3_nt: TGTGCCAGCAGTTCGGGGGCGTGGTATATCGGGGAGCTGTTTTTT; cdr3_aa: CASSSGAWYIGELFF
d_call: -; v_call: TRBV28; j_call: TRBJ2-5; clone_size: -; cdr3_nt: TGTGCCAGCAGTGTAGGGAGGAAAGAGACCCAGTACTTC; cdr3_aa: CASSVGRKETQYF
d_call: -; v_call: TRBV7-2; j_call: TRBJ1-2; clone_size: -; cdr3_nt: TGTGCCAGCAGCTTAGTAACTGGGGGTCTCTATGGCTACACCTTC; cdr3_aa: CASSLVTGGLYGYTF
d_call: -; v_call: TRBV7-8; j_call: TRBJ2-2; clone_size: -; cdr3_nt: TGTGCCAGCAGCTTAGACAGGGGAGGTACCGGGGAGCTGTTTTTT; cdr3_aa: CASSLDRGGTGELFF
d_call: -; v_call: TRBV14; j_call: TRBJ2-1; clone_size: -; cdr3_nt: TGTGCCAGCAGCCAATCCTCCCTTGAGCAGTTCTTC; cdr3_aa: CASSQSSLEQFF
d_call: -; v_call: TRBV5-6; j_call: TRBJ2-1; clone_size: -; cdr3_nt: TGTGCCAGCAGCTTGGGGCGATCCTCCTACAATGAGCAGTTCTTC; cdr3_aa: CASSLGRSSYNEQFF
d_call: TRBD1; v_call: TRBV6-6; j_call: TRBJ1-2; clone_size: -; cdr3_nt: TGTGCCAGCAGTTACCCCGGACAGGACTATGGCTACACCTTC; cdr3_aa: CASSYPGQDYGYTF
d_call: TRBD2; v_call: TRBV7-2; j_call: TRBJ2-5; clone_size: -; cdr3_nt: TGTGCCAGCGGAAAACGGCGGGGGGATGGGGCCCAGTACTTC; cdr3_aa: CASGKRRGDGAQYF
d_call: -; v_call: TRBV20-1; j_call: TRBJ2-1; clone_size: -; cdr3_nt: TGCAGTGCTAGCTCCGTTTGGGAGCAGTTCTTC; cdr3_aa: CSASSVWEQFF
d_call: -; v_call: TRBV28; j_call: TRBJ2-4; clone_size: -; cdr3_nt: TGTGCCAGCAGTACCAACAGGGGAGGGTTAGCCAAAAACATTCAGTACTTC; cdr3_aa: CASSTNRGGLAKNIQYF
d_call: -; v_call: TRBV7-6; j_call: TRBJ2-2; clone_size: -; cdr3_nt: TGTGCCAGCACCCCCGGGTGGGGTACCGGGGAGCTGTTTTTT; cdr3_aa: CASTPGWGTGELFF
d_call: TRBD2; v_call: TRBV11-2; j_call: TRBJ2-2; clone_size: -; cdr3_nt: TGTGCCAGCAGCTTAGGGCTAGCGGGAGGTTCCGGGGAGCTGTTTTTT; cdr3_aa: CASSLGLAGGSGELFF
d_call: -; v_call: TRBV28; j_call: TRBJ1-3; clone_size: -; cdr3_nt: TGTGCCAGCAGTTTTCATGGTGGGGGCTCTGGAAACACCATATATTTT; cdr3_aa: CASSFHGGGSGNTIYF
d_call: TRBD2; v_call: TRBV6-5; j_call: TRBJ2-1; clone_size: -; cdr3_nt: TGTGCCAGCAGTTTAGGGACTAGCGGAGGTAATGAGCAGTTCTTC; cdr3_aa: CASSLGTSGGNEQFF
d_call: -; v_call: TRBV6-5; j_call: TRBJ1-2; clone_size: -; cdr3_nt: TGTGCCAGCTCCCAGTTGGATGGCTACACCTTC; cdr3_aa: CASSQLDGYTF
d_call: TRBD2; v_call: TRBV9; j_call: TRBJ2-5; clone_size: -; cdr3_nt: TGTGCCAGCAGCGTTAGCGGGGGCGGGCTTGGAGAGACCCAGTACTTC; cdr3_aa: CASSVSGGGLGETQYF
d_call: -; v_call: TRBV5-3; j_call: TRBJ2-3; clone_size: -; cdr3_nt: TGTGCCAGAAGCCTACCTATCCCGGACAGCACAGATACGCAGTATTTT; cdr3_aa: CARSLPIPDSTDTQYF
d_call: TRBD2; v_call: TRBV4-1; j_call: TRBJ2-2; clone_size: -; cdr3_nt: TGCGCCAGCAGCCCACCACCTGGACTAGCGGCCACCGGGGAGCTGTTTTTT; cdr3_aa: CASSPPPGLAATGELFF
d_call: TRBD2; v_call: TRBV6-6; j_call: TRBJ2-2; clone_size: -; cdr3_nt: TGTGCCAGCAGCTCTGGGCAAGCGGGGAGGTTGGGGGAGCTGTTTTTT; cdr3_aa: CASSSGQAGRLGELFF
d_call: TRBD1; v_call: TRBV10-3; j_call: TRBJ1-5; clone_size: -; cdr3_nt: TGTGCCGTCGCGACAGGGGGTAATCAGCCCCAGCATTTT; cdr3_aa: CAVATGGNQPQHF
d_call: TRBD1; v_call: TRBV7-2; j_call: TRBJ1-5; clone_size: -; cdr3_nt: TGTGCCAGCAGCCCCCGGGGACAGGGAGTAAATCAGCCCCAGCATTTT; cdr3_aa: CASSPRGQGVNQPQHF
d_call: -; v_call: TRBV7-9; j_call: TRBJ2-1; clone_size: -; cdr3_nt: TGTGCCAGCAGCTTAGCGGTTACAGCGAGCGTCTCCTACAATGAGCAGTTCTTC; cdr3_aa: CASSLAVTASVSYNEQFF
d_call: -; v_call: TRBV30; j_call: TRBJ2-5; clone_size: -; cdr3_nt: TGTGCCTGGAGTGCTGGGCAGGGAAGGTGGGAGACCCAGTACTTC; cdr3_aa: CAWSAGQGRWETQYF
d_call: TRBD1; v_call: TRBV15; j_call: TRBJ1-5; clone_size: -; cdr3_nt: TGTGCCACCAGCAGAGACAGGGGGCCGGCTGGGCAGCCCCAGCATTTT; cdr3_aa: CATSRDRGPAGQPQHF
d_call: -; v_call: TRBV9; j_call: TRBJ1-2; clone_size: -; cdr3_nt: TGTGCCAGCAGCAGGGGGTTCGCGACCCAAGGATATGGCTACACCTTC; cdr3_aa: CASSRGFATQGYGYTF
d_call: -; v_call: TRBV28; j_call: TRBJ1-5; clone_size: -; cdr3_nt: TGTGCCAGCAGCCCCTCGGGACAACCCAATCAGCCCCAGCATTTT; cdr3_aa: CASSPSGQPNQPQHF
d_call: -; v_call: TRBV28; j_call: TRBJ1-1; clone_size: few; cdr3_nt: TGTGCCAGCAGAGACCAAGGGGTTACCGCTTTCTTT; cdr3_aa: CASRDQGVTAFF
d_call: TRBD1; v_call: TRBV11-1; j_call: TRBJ2-1; clone_size: -; cdr3_nt: TGTGCCAGCAGTCGAGAAGACAGGGTCTCCGGGAATGAGCAGTTCTTC; cdr3_aa: CASSREDRVSGNEQFF
d_call: -; v_call: TRBV29-1; j_call: TRBJ2-7; clone_size: -; cdr3_nt: TGCAGCGTTGAAACAGACTACGAGCAGTACTTC; cdr3_aa: CSVETDYEQYF
d_call: TRBD1; v_call: TRBV27; j_call: TRBJ1-5; clone_size: -; cdr3_nt: TGTGCCAGCAAAGCGGGGACAGGGGTTCAGCCCCAGCATTTT; cdr3_aa: CASKAGTGVQPQHF
d_call: -; v_call: TRBV5-1; j_call: TRBJ2-6; clone_size: -; cdr3_nt: TGCGCCAGCAGCTTGGTCGGATTTATTAGCTCTGGGGCCAACGTCCTGACTTTC; cdr3_aa: CASSLVGFISSGANVLTF
d_call: TRBD1; v_call: TRBV7-7; j_call: TRBJ2-7; clone_size: -; cdr3_nt: TGTGCCAGCAGCTTGGGGACAGGGGGTAACTACGAGCAGTACTTC; cdr3_aa: CASSLGTGGNYEQYF
d_call: -; v_call: TRBV7-9; j_call: TRBJ2-3; clone_size: -; cdr3_nt: TGTGCCAGCAGCTTAGCGCGGGGCACAGATACGCAGTATTTT; cdr3_aa: CASSLARGTDTQYF
d_call: -; v_call: TRBV2; j_call: TRBJ1-1; clone_size: -; cdr3_nt: TGTGCCAGCAGTGAACAGAACACTGAAGCTTTCTTT; cdr3_aa: CASSEQNTEAFF
d_call: -; v_call: TRBV19; j_call: TRBJ2-2; clone_size: -; cdr3_nt: TGTGCCAGTAGTGAGTCGGGTTCCGGGGAGCTGTTTTTT; cdr3_aa: CASSESGSGELFF
d_call: TRBD1; v_call: TRBV4-2; j_call: TRBJ2-7; clone_size: -; cdr3_nt: TGTGCCAGCAGCCTTGAGGGACAGGGATACTACGAGCAGTACTTC; cdr3_aa: CASSLEGQGYYEQYF
d_call: TRBD1; v_call: TRBV7-8; j_call: TRBJ1-5; clone_size: -; cdr3_nt: TGTGCCAGCAGCCCCAACCGGGACAGGGAAAGCAATCAGCCCCAGCATTTT; cdr3_aa: CASSPNRDRESNQPQHF
d_call: -; v_call: TRBV7-3; j_call: TRBJ2-1; clone_size: -; cdr3_nt: TGTGCCAGCAGCTTAGGGGGACCCAGCTCCTACAATGAGCAGTTCTTC; cdr3_aa: CASSLGGPSSYNEQFF